Listed below are T cell receptor beta chains from one sample, sequenced in a study of CD8+ T cells in alopecia areata. Sequencing was performed with immunoSEQ multiplex PCR; in TCRdb, only in-frame clones are kept and a portion is missing. The sample lists 100,000 to 150,000 clones, about 49% seen once, with 15% to 20% in the top ten. The starting material was CD8+ T cells sorted from blood, obtained at week 0. The receptor set was obtained from a human donor with alopecia areata. CDR3s include the opening cysteine and the closing phenylalanine or tryptophan. D genes are given only for firm matches. Expanded clones get a size class; other rows say once, few or many, or leave the size out.

J,D,size,V,DNA,CDR3
TRBJ2-7,-,-,TRBV27,TGTGCCAGCAGCCCGGCCCGCTCCTACTACGAGCAGTACTTC,CASSPARSYYEQYF
TRBJ1-1,TRBD1,-,TRBV29-1,TGCAGCGTTGAAGCTGAGACAGGGGAAGCTTTCTTT,CSVEAETGEAFF
TRBJ2-7,-,few,TRBV11-2,TGTGCCAGCAGCCCAGGGGGAGGGCAAGCCTACGAGCAGTACTTC,CASSPGGGQAYEQYF
TRBJ2-3,-,-,TRBV7-2,TGTGCCAGCAGCCTTGGAGTCAGTGGGGGCGATACGCAGTATTTT,CASSLGVSGGDTQYF
TRBJ2-7,TRBD1,few,TRBV28,TGTGCCAGCAGTTTAGCGTTAACCGGGACAGGGGCTCACGAGCAGTACTTC,CASSLALTGTGAHEQYF
TRBJ1-2,TRBD1,-,TRBV5-4,TGTGCCAGCACCAACGACAGGGCTGGCTACACCTTC,CASTNDRAGYTF
TRBJ2-3,-,-,TRBV30,TGTGCCTGGAGCGATCAGGTTGCGCAGTATTTT,CAWSDQVAQYF
TRBJ2-5,-,-,TRBV30,TGTGCCTGGAGTCCCGGAAGTTTTAGCGGTCTCCAAGAGACCCAGTACTTC,CAWSPGSFSGLQETQYF
TRBJ2-3,-,-,TRBV28,TGTGCCAGCACTCCATCGGGGGCGGGGGGCACAGATACGCAGTATTTT,CASTPSGAGGTDTQYF
TRBJ1-4,-,-,TRBV7-9,TGTGCCAGCAGCTTGGTAGGGGAAGTTAATGAAAAACTGTTTTTT,CASSLVGEVNEKLFF
TRBJ1-1,-,-,TRBV4-2,TGTGCCAGCAGCCAAGAGGCGGGAGGGATGAACACTGAAGCTTTCTTT,CASSQEAGGMNTEAFF
TRBJ1-5,-,-,TRBV19,TGTGCCAGTAGTATCAGAGATAGCAATCAGCCCCAGCATTTT,CASSIRDSNQPQHF
TRBJ2-6,-,-,TRBV9,TGTGCCAGCAGCGTGGGGACCCGGAGCTCTGGGGCCAACGTCCTGACTTTC,CASSVGTRSSGANVLTF
TRBJ2-1,-,-,TRBV4-1,TGCGCCAGCAGCCAGGAAGGGGTTAGCTCCTACAATGAGCAGTTCTTC,CASSQEGVSSYNEQFF
TRBJ2-1,-,-,TRBV5-1,TGCGCCAGCAGCGGTCTGGATGAGCAGTTCTTC,CASSGLDEQFF
TRBJ1-1,-,-,TRBV30,TGTGCCTGGAGTGTCGGGGGAAACACTGAAGCTTTCTTT,CAWSVGGNTEAFF
TRBJ1-3,-,-,TRBV2,TGTGCCAGCATCTCAGGGGACGGCGGAAACACCATATATTTT,CASISGDGGNTIYF
TRBJ2-4,TRBD1,many,TRBV7-8,TGTGCCAGCAGCCCAGACAGGGGTGGCAAAAACATTCAGTACTTC,CASSPDRGGKNIQYF
TRBJ1-6,TRBD1,-,TRBV4-1,TGCGCCAGCAGCCTAAAGGACAGGGCTGAATCACCCCTCCACTTT,CASSLKDRAESPLHF
TRBJ2-7,TRBD1,-,TRBV13,TGTGCCAGCAGCACGGACAGGGAGGACGAGCAGTACTTC,CASSTDREDEQYF
TRBJ1-1,TRBD1,-,TRBV10-3,TGTGCCATCAGTTACGGAAGGGGGCCGAAAGAAGCTTTCTTT,CAISYGRGPKEAFF
TRBJ1-1,-,-,TRBV29-1,TGCAGCGTTCTTGGGGGGGTGAACACTGAAGCTTTCTTT,CSVLGGVNTEAFF
TRBJ2-1,TRBD2,-,TRBV29-1,TGCAGCGCTGGACTAGCGGGGGGAGATGAGCAGTTCTTC,CSAGLAGGDEQFF
TRBJ1-3,TRBD1,few,TRBV14,TGTGCCAGCAGCCAACTGCCGGACAGGGGATCCAGCTCTGGAAACACCATATATTTT,CASSQLPDRGSSSGNTIYF
TRBJ1-2,-,-,TRBV29-1,TGCAGCGTCCAGGACATATATGGCTACACCTTC,CSVQDIYGYTF
TRBJ2-7,-,many,TRBV2,TGTGCCAGCGAGGGGGAGCCCTACGAGCAGTACTTC,CASEGEPYEQYF
TRBJ2-5,-,-,TRBV13,TGTGCCAGCAGCTTAGAGGGGGGGACCCAGTACTTC,CASSLEGGTQYF
TRBJ2-7,-,few,TRBV10-3,TGTGCCATCAGGGAATCAGGATTAGGCTACGAGCAGTACTTC,CAIRESGLGYEQYF
TRBJ2-7,-,-,TRBV5-1,TGCGCCAGCAGCTTGGCCGAGGCGGGGCTGAACTACGAGCAGTACTTC,CASSLAEAGLNYEQYF
TRBJ1-1,-,-,TRBV27,TGTGCCAGCAGTTTACTTACGTTCGGGAAGAACACTGAAGCTTTCTTT,CASSLLTFGKNTEAFF
TRBJ2-7,-,few,TRBV5-6,TGTGCCAGCAGCTCCTCACCGGCGGCGCAGTACTTC,CASSSSPAAQYF